The clone carrying this TCR beta chain showed up many times. This record belongs to a study of T-cell reconstitution after alpha-beta-depleted transplantation in children. The CDR3 covers 13 residues. Germline CDR1 reads SGHRS; CDR2 reads YFSETQ. Trimming removed 4 bases at V and 8 bases at J, with 15 bases between. The authors prepared the TCRbeta library with unique molecular identifiers. MiXCR, applied by TCRdb to the PCR reads, yields one record per CDR3 protein. The table lists approximately 200,000 distinct CDR3 sequences, approximately 15% of them singletons, with about 13% in the top ten. Specimen: PBMCs from the stem cell graft donor, collected from the stem cell graft. This sequence was found in a human donor who donated a stem cell graft to a child with acute lymphoblastic leukemia. The V gene is TRBV5-1, the J gene TRBJ1-1; D might be TRBD1 (6 bases). The CDR3 DNA reads as TGCGCCAGCAGCAACACAGGGTCGGCCGAAGCTTTCTTT. It yields the protein CASSNTGSAEAFF.